This entry describes one TCR beta chain. Its antigen is undetermined. The protocol was immunoSEQ multiplex PCR, while the TCRdb copy is restricted to in-frame clones and leaves out a portion. The sample holds fewer than 85,000 clones; around 82% are singletons and the top ten take under 0.8%. These data come from a study of OX40 agonist ivuxolimab in advanced cancers. Trimming pared 10 bases from V and 6 bases from J, leaving 19 bases between. The CDR3 consists of 14 residues. The germline gives CDR1 MDHEN, CDR2 SYDVKM. Study findings and constraints: Nonresponders included some who also had low normalized T-cell clonal expansion.

The J gene is TRBJ2-1, the V gene TRBV28, with a weak D call TRBD1 (6 bases). The source is an adult with an advanced solid tumor such as melanoma, head and neck, liver or kidney cancer. The sequences come from CD4+ or CD8+ T cells sorted from blood, collected in a trial of the OX40 agonist ivuxolimab. The CDR3, as DNA: TGTGCCACCGCTAGAGGGGGTGCGGTCAATGAGCAGTTCTTC. Translated: CATARGGAVNEQFF. The full variable domain, its missing parts supplied by reference TRBV28 and TRBJ2-1, is DVKVTQSSRYLVKRTGEKVFLECVQDMDHENMFWYRQDPGLGLRLIYFSYDVKMKEKGDIPEGYSVSREKKERFSLILESASTNQTSMYLCATARGGAVNEQFFGPGTRLTVL.